A selection of T cell receptor beta chains follows, all from one sample in a study of Ad26.COV2.S vaccination and SARS-CoV-2 variants. Only in-frame clones appear in the TCRdb table, and some are missing; sequencing was by immunoSEQ multiplex PCR. This sample has about 370,000 clones; approximately 86% occur once, and the top ten carry 3.5%. Sequences were derived from peripheral blood, sampled in a trial of Ad26.COV2.S vaccine versus placebo. These receptors came from a person aged 18-60 years who received the Ad26.COV2.S COVID-19 vaccine or a placebo. Both conserved end residues are part of each CDR3. The D gene is left open where the match is weak.

cdr3_aa cdr3_nt d_call j_call v_call
CASSEFYGGSTDTQYF TGTGCCAGCAGTGAATTTTACGGCGGAAGCACAGATACGCAGTATTTT - TRBJ2-3 TRBV6-1
CASSWPVRGGGYTF TGTGCCAGCAGCTGGCCGGTGAGGGGTGGTGGCTACACCTTC - TRBJ1-2 TRBV5-6
CASSGGQGAWETQYF TGCGCCAGCAGCGGGGGACAGGGGGCATGGGAGACCCAGTACTTC TRBD1 TRBJ2-5 TRBV5-1
CASSLGPGEAFF TGTGCCAGCAGCTTAGGGCCGGGGGAGGCTTTCTTT - TRBJ1-1 TRBV7-6
CATKRDPGNLDPPQHF TGTGCCACCAAACGGGACCCGGGAAACCTGGATCCGCCCCAGCATTTT - TRBJ1-5 TRBV27
CATQGGGQETQYF TGTGCCACCCAAGGTGGGGGGCAAGAGACCCAGTACTTC - TRBJ2-5 TRBV10-3
CASSLPTSGSYEQYF TGTGCCAGCAGCTTGCCGACTAGCGGTTCCTACGAGCAGTACTTC TRBD2 TRBJ2-7 TRBV5-4
CASSHSPPLGVAGELFF TGTGCCAGCAGCCATTCCCCCCCCCTTGGAGTCGCCGGGGAGCTGTTTTTT - TRBJ2-2 TRBV14
CASSYTDNEQFF TGTGCCAGCAGTTACACGGACAATGAGCAGTTCTTC - TRBJ2-1 TRBV6-2/TRBV6-3
CASREQGGAGYTF TGTGCCAGCAGGGAACAGGGGGGGGCTGGCTACACCTTC TRBD1 TRBJ1-2 TRBV6-1
CATTLDRGTEAFF TGTGCCACAACCCTGGACAGGGGCACTGAAGCTTTCTTT TRBD1 TRBJ1-1 TRBV19
CATRGSTGELFF TGTGCCACCCGGGGGAGCACCGGGGAGCTGTTTTTT - TRBJ2-2 TRBV6-6
CASSPNRQEDNQPQHF TGTGCCAGCTCACCAAACCGACAGGAAGACAATCAGCCCCAGCATTTT - TRBJ1-5 TRBV18
CASSQDLGMGYNEQFF TGCGCCAGCAGCCAAGATTTGGGGATGGGCTACAATGAGCAGTTCTTC - TRBJ2-1 TRBV4-1
CASSWGQGGGYTF TGTGCCAGCAGTTGGGGACAGGGCGGTGGCTACACCTTC TRBD1 TRBJ1-2 TRBV7-9